This record concerns one T cell receptor beta chain sequence. The CDR3 loop spans 13 amino acids. V was trimmed by 8 bases and J by 6 bases, leaving 11 bases between them. The germline V gene has CDR1 MNHEY and CDR2 SMNVEV (reference sequence). These data belong to a study of blood T cell repertoires in COVID-19. Generated by immunoSEQ multiplex PCR, the TCRdb table keeps only in-frame clones and is missing some. The table lists 180,000 or so clones, about 89% of them singletons, with about 3.5% in the top ten. Specimen: peripheral blood. The TCR comes from a man in his 70s with acute or convalescent COVID-19. The chain links TRBV27 to TRBJ1-6; tentative D call: TRBD1 (6 bases). CDR3: CASRDTFNSPLHF. As DNA, the CDR3 is TGTGCCAGCCGGGACACATTTAATTCACCCCTCCACTTT.